One T cell receptor beta chain is described in this entry. The antigen this receptor binds is unknown. No quality values exist for individual bases; no much larger clone is one base distant. The data were taken from a study of T cells in Graves' hyperthyroidism and ophthalmopathy (dated by TCRdb to about 2019). In terms of the full investigation: Peripheral blood was collected at initial diagnosis, before any treatment. An independent validation cohort of about 20 hyperthyroidism patients and 17 patients who later progressed to ophthalmopathy tested prospective prediction of ophthalmopathy. According to the paper, TCR Vbeta CDR3 sequencing was carried out on about 140 peripheral blood samples, which came from some 41 ophthalmopathy, 80 or so hyperthyroidism and approximately 17 progressor patients. TCR V-J signatures able to tell the groups apart were searched for in a discovery cohort of 90 to 100 patients, of whom roughly 42 had Graves' ophthalmopathy and roughly 58 had stable Graves' hyperthyroidism. The study also compared thyroid tissue and blood T-cell repertoires from more than five Graves' hyperthyroidism patients. The 90 to 100 discovery patients were randomly split 7:3 into training and test sets. After blood sampling, hyperthyroidism patients were treated with methimazole at a starting dose of 30 mg daily, and ophthalmopathy patients were treated with high-dose intravenous methylprednisolone.

The TCR beta CDR3 regions were amplified from the RNA transcripts. A first-round RT-PCR of the TCR CDR3 used the HTBI primer set with the Qiagen OneStep RT-PCR kit. Libraries were constructed in a second round of multiplex PCR, after which size selection and purification were performed. Paired-end sequencing of the libraries was performed with 100 bp reads on an Illumina HiSeq2000. In the authors' own workflow: Raw data were processed with SOAPnuke, discarding reads with adapters, uncalled bases, mean Phred below 15, or no exact constant-primer or identifier match. COPE v1.2.5 was used to merge the high-quality paired reads, and each unique nucleotide sequence was defined as a clonotype. MiTCR v1.1 was used to align clonotypes to the IMGT TRBV, TRBD and TRBJ reference segments. The analysis included only V-J combinations with a frequency above 0.0001, which together covered 99% to 99.2% of the repertoires. A TCS score was defined as the ratio between F50 (clonal expansion) and ExV (chaos), using BLOSUM62-based TCRdist between CDR3 peptides within each V-J. Welch's t-statistics and random forest reduced approximately 520 V-J features to 10 to 15, which were used in a naive Bayes classifier (R e1071). Using fastp trimming at Q25 and MiXCR clonotype assembly, TCRdb reanalyzed the public sequencing data and kept in-frame beta chains. Rows merge per CDR3 protein into single entries with the most common DNA and genes. The V and J calls, along with clone size, are taken from TCRdb and not from the paper's own processing. A total of some 570,000 distinct CDR3 sequences appear in this sample, 14% of them only once. In total, the top ten clones hold 6.5% to 9% of the sample.

The investigation overall reported the following: Blood samples also contained most of the expanded thyroid clonotypes (frequency above 0.001), which suggests that blood repertoires may reflect thyroid immune responses. In cross-validation, a model built on a 13 V-J signature told ophthalmopathy apart from stable hyperthyroidism with just under 90% sensitivity and approximately 84% specificity, and in testing the same model reached 80%/75%. In validation, the model predicted progression to ophthalmopathy with 60% to 71% sensitivity and about 73% specificity, a median of about 6.7 months before onset. Sample size was not statistically predetermined, and blinding of investigators to group allocation was not performed.

The CDR3 spans 14 residues, from the cysteine through the phenylalanine. CDR3 DNA is the only sequence kept; it has 42 bases, read in frame from the first base. Deletion took 3 bases off V and 7 bases off J, with a span of 10 bases between the germline ends. CDR1 and CDR2, per the germline V gene, are MNHNS and SASEGT. Ophthalmopathy patients had moderately to severely active disease, with a Clinical Activity Score of 3 or more, a NOSPECS grade of 4 or more, and a disease duration of less than 3 months. Any patient with an uncontrolled infection, another autoimmune disease, pregnancy or lactation was excluded. Diagnoses were established on the basis of clinical symptoms, serum thyroxine and TRAb, thyroid ultrasound, and orbital computed tomography. PBMCs were separated from approximately 10 ml of fresh peripheral blood using Ficoll-Paque density gradient centrifugation. Total RNA was extracted using Trizol reagent, and RNA quality was assessed on an Agilent 2100 Bioanalyzer.

The TCR was taken from a young woman with Graves' ophthalmopathy. The V and J segments used are TRBV6-1 and TRBJ1-6; TRBD1 is perhaps the D gene, given 5 matching bases. The sample was blood. The DNA is TGTGCCAGCAGTGAGAGGGGTCCCAATTCACCCCTCCACTTT. The encoded protein is CASSERGPNSPLHF.